Listed below are T cell receptor beta chains from one sample, sequenced in a study of tumor-infiltrating lymphocytes in localized non-small cell lung cancer. Only in-frame clones appear in the TCRdb table, and some are missing; sequencing was by immunoSEQ multiplex PCR. The sample contains 21,000 or so clones, about two thirds of which appear only once. Sequenced input: lung tumor tissue. These receptors came from a human donor with non-small cell lung cancer. Each CDR3 is given with its conserved first and last residue. The D gene is left open where the match is weak. A clone size is listed for some rows: how often the clone was seen (once, few, many), or a class if it is expanded.

>TRBV7-2|.|TRBJ2-6|TRBD1
TGTGCCAGCAGCTTTCAGGGGGCTGGGGCCAACGTCCTGACTTTC
CASSFQGAGANVLTF
>TRBV5-4|medium-sized|TRBJ1-2|.
TGTGCCAGCAGTGGTGCCTATGGCTACACCTTC
CASSGAYGYTF
>TRBV5-1|.|TRBJ2-1|.
TGCGCCAGCAGCTTGGCAACGGATTACAATGAGCAGTTCTTC
CASSLATDYNEQFF
>TRBV2|.|TRBJ2-2|TRBD2
TGTGCCAGCAGAACCGGACTAGCGGGGGGGCTGTTTTTT
CASRTGLAGGLFF
>TRBV7-2|.|TRBJ2-7|TRBD1
TGTGCCAGCAGCTTAAACAGGGGGAAAAACGAGCAGTACTTC
CASSLNRGKNEQYF
>TRBV7-8|.|TRBJ2-3|.
TGTGCCAGCAGCCCCGGGAGTTCCACAGATACGCAGTATTTT
CASSPGSSTDTQYF
>TRBV9|.|TRBJ1-3|.
TGTGCCAGCAGCGTAGCTACAAGAGGGTCCGGAAACACCATATATTTT
CASSVATRGSGNTIYF
>TRBV6-5|.|TRBJ1-1|.
TGTGCCAGCAGTTACCCCGGGGGCGGCACTGAAGCTTTCTTT
CASSYPGGGTEAFF
>TRBV5-6|.|TRBJ2-5|TRBD2
TGTGCCAGCAGCTTTTACTTAGCGGGGGGGCCCAAAGAGACCCAGTACTTC
CASSFYLAGGPKETQYF
>TRBV7-9|.|TRBJ2-5|.
TGTGCCAGCAGCTTAGGACAGGTTAACCAAGAGACCCAGTACTTC
CASSLGQVNQETQYF
>TRBV7-2|few|TRBJ1-1|.
TGTGCCGGGGGGGCAGAGGGGAGAAGGGATGAAGCTTTCTTT
CAGGAEGRRDEAFF
>TRBV5-6|.|TRBJ1-1|.
TGTGCCAGCAGCTTGTCAGGGGCTGAAGCTTTCTTT
CASSLSGAEAFF
>TRBV6-5|.|TRBJ1-5|.
TGTGCCAGCGGACGGCAGGAAGGGCGGCCCCAGCATTTT
CASGRQEGRPQHF
>TRBV29-1|.|TRBJ2-7|TRBD1
TGCAGCGCTTTGACAGGGCACTCCTACGAGCAGTACTTC
CSALTGHSYEQYF
>TRBV5-1|few|TRBJ1-1|.
TGCGCCAGCAGCTCGACAGTCATGAACACTGAAGCTTTCTTT
CASSSTVMNTEAFF
>TRBV7-2|.|TRBJ2-7|.
TGTGCCAGCAGCTTAGTAAGCCGTGCGGACGAGCAGTACTTC
CASSLVSRADEQYF
>TRBV29-1|few|TRBJ1-2|TRBD1
TGCAGCGTCTTAACTGGGACAGGCAACTATGGCTACACCTTC
CSVLTGTGNYGYTF
>TRBV18|.|TRBJ2-5|TRBD1
TGTGCCAGCTCACCAGGTGACAGGGGGAGAGAGACCCAGTACTTC
CASSPGDRGRETQYF
>TRBV30|.|TRBJ1-2|.
TGTGCCTGGAACCCAGGGCAAGGGTATGGCTACACCTTC
CAWNPGQGYGYTF
>TRBV7-2|.|TRBJ1-6|.
TGTGCCAGCAGCCCCCTTGGCATTATGCTCCTCCACTTT
CASSPLGIMLLHF
>TRBV29-1|.|TRBJ2-3|.
TGCAGCGTAGGCCTATCAACGGGAGATACGCAGTATTTT
CSVGLSTGDTQYF
>TRBV5-6|.|TRBJ1-1|.
TGTGCCAGCACTCCCCAGGGCGTCACGAACACTGAAGCTTTCTTT
CASTPQGVTNTEAFF
>TRBV7-9|few|TRBJ2-6|.
TGTGCCAGCAGCGTCGACAGTTCTGGGGCCAACGTCCTGACTTTC
CASSVDSSGANVLTF
>TRBV5-6|once|TRBJ1-2|.
TGTGCCAGCAGCTTGGGGGCTAGAGGGGACGGCTACACCTTC
CASSLGARGDGYTF
>TRBV10-3|.|TRBJ1-2|.
TGTGCCATCACCGAGGGGCAGTATGGCTACACCTTC
CAITEGQYGYTF
>TRBV18|.|TRBJ2-1|.
TGTGCCAGCCTAGCCAGTCAAATCAATGAGCAGTTCTTC
CASLASQINEQFF
>TRBV9|.|TRBJ2-6|.
TGTGCCAGCAGCGTAGGGGGGGCGGTTGGGGCCAACGTCCTGACTTTC
CASSVGGAVGANVLTF
>TRBV7-2|.|TRBJ1-2|.
TGTGCCAGCAGCCCATGGGATTTATTCGGGGTTGGGACACACTATGGCTACACCTTC
CASSPWDLFGVGTHYGYTF
>TRBV7-9|.|TRBJ2-5|TRBD2
TGTGCCAGCGGCCCTGGGGCTAGCGGACAAGAGACCCAGTACTTC
CASGPGASGQETQYF
>TRBV4-3|.|TRBJ1-3|.
TGCGCCAGCAGCCAAGTTAACGGACTGTCGAGCGGAAACACCATATATTTT
CASSQVNGLSSGNTIYF
>TRBV7-2|few|TRBJ2-2|.
TGTGCCAGCAGCCGGGACACTACGGGGACCGGGGAGCTGTTTTTT
CASSRDTTGTGELFF
>TRBV2|.|TRBJ2-1|TRBD2
TGTGCCAGCAGTAAACTAGCGGGGGTCATCAATGAGCAGTTCTTC
CASSKLAGVINEQFF
>TRBV11-2|.|TRBJ1-1|.
TGTGCCAGCAGCTCCCAGTCTTTTGGCACTGAAGCTTTCTTT
CASSSQSFGTEAFF
>TRBV5-1|.|TRBJ2-2|TRBD1
TGCGCCAGCAGCTTGGGGACAGGGGGCACCGGGGAGCTGTTTTTT
CASSLGTGGTGELFF
>TRBV4-3|.|TRBJ2-6|TRBD2
TGCGCCAGCAGCCCGGGGGGTTTCTCTGGGGCCAACGTCCTGACTTTC
CASSPGGFSGANVLTF
>TRBV19|few|TRBJ2-2|TRBD2
TGTGCCAGTAGTATACTGGGACTAGCGGGGGACACCGGGGAGCTGTTTTTT
CASSILGLAGDTGELFF
>TRBV30|medium-sized|TRBJ2-3|TRBD1
TGTGCCTGGAGTGTAGGACAGGGGTCTACAGATACGCAGTATTTT
CAWSVGQGSTDTQYF
>TRBV15|once|TRBJ1-1|.
TGTGCCACCAGCAGAGATCGGGCAGGGATAACTGAAGCTTTCTTT
CATSRDRAGITEAFF
>TRBV6-1|.|TRBJ2-5|TRBD1
TGTGCCAGCAGTGCAACAGGGGTGCGGGAGACCCAGTACTTC
CASSATGVRETQYF
>TRBV30|.|TRBJ2-5|.
TGTGCCTGGGGACTCGGAGAGACCCAGTACTTC
CAWGLGETQYF
>TRBV7-2|.|TRBJ1-2|.
TGTGCCAGCAGCTTATCACGGACGGATGGCTACACCTTC
CASSLSRTDGYTF
>TRBV6-1|.|TRBJ2-1|TRBD1
TGTGCCAGCAGTGAACGGTCAGGGGGCGATGAGCAGTTCTTC
CASSERSGGDEQFF
>TRBV15|.|TRBJ2-1|.
TGTGCCACCAGCAGGGGGACCAGCCGGAACAATGAGCAGTTCTTC
CATSRGTSRNNEQFF
>TRBV4-1|.|TRBJ2-7|.
TGCGCCAGCAGCCAAGATGTGGGGGCCGACTACGAGCAGTACTTC
CASSQDVGADYEQYF
>TRBV18|.|TRBJ2-5|.
TGTGCCAGCTCACCACCGTCCCGGGAGACCCAGTACTTC
CASSPPSRETQYF
>TRBV5-1|once|TRBJ1-1|.
TGCGCCAGCAGCTTGGGTGGCAGGGGTGAAGCTTTCTTT
CASSLGGRGEAFF
>TRBV6-1|few|TRBJ1-5|TRBD1
TGTGCCAGCAGTGAACACTCACAGGGGGCGCCGGGTCAGCCCCAGCATTTT
CASSEHSQGAPGQPQHF
>TRBV5-6|medium-sized|TRBJ1-6|.
TGTGCCAGCAGCCCGACAGGATTACTGGATTCACCCCTCCACTTT
CASSPTGLLDSPLHF
>TRBV18|.|TRBJ1-1|.
TGTGCCAGCTCTCCTGATTTAAACACTGAAGCTTTCTTT
CASSPDLNTEAFF
>TRBV11-3|.|TRBJ1-6|TRBD1
TGTGCCAGCAGCCCCAGTCTGGGACAGGGGGGATATAATTCACCCCTCCACTTT
CASSPSLGQGGYNSPLHF
>TRBV5-4|once|TRBJ1-1|TRBD1
TGTGCCAGCAGCTCATTCCTCGGACAGGCTGGGGGAGGAATAGAAGCTTTCTTT
CASSSFLGQAGGGIEAFF
>TRBV14|.|TRBJ1-1|.
TGTGCCAGCTCTCTTTTTGGGAACACTGAAGCTTTCTTT
CASSLFGNTEAFF
>TRBV6-1|.|TRBJ1-3|.
TGTGCCAGCAGTGACATCCTCGTCCTTCGTTCTGGAAACACCATATATTTT
CASSDILVLRSGNTIYF
>TRBV7-9|medium-sized|TRBJ1-6|.
TGTGCCAGCAGCTTCGAGGGCCTGAAACTGGACTTT
CASSFEGLKLDF
>TRBV4-3|few|TRBJ1-2|TRBD1
TGCGCCAGCAGCCAAGAAGGGAGTGCAGGGGGAGGTGGCTACACCTTC
CASSQEGSAGGGGYTF
>TRBV27|.|TRBJ1-1|.
TGTGCCAGCAGTTTATCAGGGGCAAACACTGAAGCTTTCTTT
CASSLSGANTEAFF
>TRBV4-3|few|TRBJ1-2|.
TGCGCCAGCAGCCAAGCGACAGCGGGGGATACTGGCTACACCTTC
CASSQATAGDTGYTF
>TRBV30|.|TRBJ1-1|.
TGTGCCTGGAAAGGGAGACCCCCCGAAGCTTTCTTT
CAWKGRPPEAFF
>TRBV7-2|once|TRBJ2-7|.
TGTGCCAGCAGCTTACTTTCTGGCAGGGGAGGCTACGAGCAGTACTTC
CASSLLSGRGGYEQYF
>TRBV6-5|once|TRBJ2-7|TRBD2
TGTGCCAGCAGTTCCAACGGACTAGCGGGGGTCGAGCAGTACTTC
CASSSNGLAGVEQYF